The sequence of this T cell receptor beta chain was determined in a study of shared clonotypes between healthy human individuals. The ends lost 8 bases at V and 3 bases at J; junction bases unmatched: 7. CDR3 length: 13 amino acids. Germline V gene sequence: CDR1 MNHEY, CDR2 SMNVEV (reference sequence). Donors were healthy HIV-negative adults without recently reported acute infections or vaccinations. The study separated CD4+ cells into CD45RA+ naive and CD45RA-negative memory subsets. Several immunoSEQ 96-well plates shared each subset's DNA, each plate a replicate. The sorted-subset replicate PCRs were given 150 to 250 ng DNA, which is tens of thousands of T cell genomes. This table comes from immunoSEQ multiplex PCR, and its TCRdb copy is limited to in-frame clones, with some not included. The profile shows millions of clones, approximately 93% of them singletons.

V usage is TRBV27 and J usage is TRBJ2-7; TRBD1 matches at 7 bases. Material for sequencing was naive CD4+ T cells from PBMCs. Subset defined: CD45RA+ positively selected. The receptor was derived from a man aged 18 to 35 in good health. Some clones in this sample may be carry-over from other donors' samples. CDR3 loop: CASRRDSYYEQYF. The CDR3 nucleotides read TGTGCCAGCCGCCGGGACAGCTACTACGAGCAGTACTTC.